These 21 T cell receptor beta chains originate from one sample sequenced in a study of T cells in Graves' hyperthyroidism and ophthalmopathy. From RNA transcripts, TCR beta CDR3 regions were amplified. When the TCR CDR3 underwent first-round RT-PCR, the HTBI primer set was used. TCRdb ran MiXCR on the multiplex PCR reads and lists one entry per CDR3 protein. Of about 98,000 distinct CDR3 sequences listed, around 37% were seen once; the top ten hold 9.5% to 13%. The material sequenced was peripheral blood or thyroid tissue (not recorded which). Receptors were obtained from a woman aged 25 to 39 with Graves' hyperthyroidism.

For this clonotype: The CDR3 ends on some other residue instead of the conserved phenylalanine or tryptophan, so this is likely a read error. The rearrangement joins TRBV7-9 to TRBJ1-1; no firm D call. From germline, CDR1 is SEHNR and CDR2 FQNEAQ (reference sequence). Trimming cost V 4 bases and J 3 bases, with 9 bases left between them. CDR3 size: 13 residues. The CDR3: CASSYPLDTEAFY. In nucleotides, the CDR3 is TGTGCCAGCAGCTACCCCCTCGACACTGAAGCTTTCTAT.

This clonotype occurred many times. Given a much more abundant clone one base away, this may be a read error. V usage is TRBV10-3 and J usage is TRBJ1-6, with D perhaps TRBD1 (5 bases). Germline CDR1 and CDR2: ENHRY and SYGVKD. Deletions cut 0 bases from V and 16 bases from J, with 13 bases between. The CDR3 sequence is 13 residues long. The CDR3 DNA reads TGTGCCATCAGTGAGTCGGGGACCGCGGAGCTCCACTTT. Residues: CAISESGTAELHF.

Concerning this clonotype itself: Sequence at one end of the junction differs from germline and may be a read error. The J gene is TRBJ1-4, the V gene TRBV2; D is undetermined. The CDR3 has 14 amino acids. Germline CDR1 SNHLY, CDR2 FYNNEI. CDR3 in amino acids: CASSEGVANEKPFF. The CDR3 bases are TGTGCCAGCAGTGAAGGAGTGGCTAATGAAAAACCGTTTTTT.

This clonotype was observed at least ten times. The chain combines TRBV7-6 with TRBJ2-7; no clear D. The V end lost 4 bases, the J end lost 0 bases, and 13 bases lay between the germline ends. Germline V gene sequence: CDR1 SGHVS, CDR2 FNYEAQ. The CDR3 has 15 residues. This CDR3 is CASSSRLATSYEQYF. The CDR3 coding sequence is TGTGCCAGCAGCTCCCGACTGGCCACCTCCTACGAGCAGTACTTC.

This chain connects TRBV7-3 to TRBJ2-5, with D perhaps matching TRBD2 (5 bases). Trimming left V 4 bases short and J 9 bases short, with 24 bases between. Germline loops: CDR1 SGHTA, CDR2 FQGTGA. This CDR3 comprises 16 residues. The CDR3 region is CASSYLDPEDHQPQYF. Here the CDR3 DNA reads TGTGCCAGCAGCTATTTGGACCCGGAGGATCATCAGCCCCAGTACTTC. Supplemented by reference TRBV7-3 and TRBJ2-5, the full variable domain reads GAGVSQTPSNKVTEKGKYVELRCDPISGHTALYWYRQSLGQGPEFLIYFQGTGAADDSGLPNDRFFAVRPEGSVSTLKIQRTERGDSAVYLCASSYLDPEDHQPQYFGPGTRLLVL.

This clonotype was counted ten times or more. V and J are TRBV6-4 and TRBJ1-1, with D possibly TRBD1 on 5 matching bases. The germline gives CDR1 MRHNA, CDR2 SNTAGT. The V end lost 0 bases, the J end lost 0 bases, and 26 bases lay between the germline ends. The CDR3 contains 21 residues. The CDR3 here is CASSDSKATAKLRNMNTEAFF. DNA for the CDR3: TGTGCCAGCAGTGACTCGAAGGCGACAGCGAAATTAAGAAATATGAACACTGAAGCTTTCTTT.

This clonotype was counted at least ten times. CDR3 protein: CASSYLGGATEAFF. The DNA of the CDR3 is TGTGCCAGCAGCTACCTAGGGGGCGCGACTGAAGCTTTCTTT. The rearrangement links TRBV7-2 to TRBJ1-1; TRBD1 agrees at 7 bases. The CDR3 is 14 amino acids. The trim removed 4 bases at V and 5 bases at J, leaving 7 bases unmatched. Germline V gives CDR1 SGHTA, CDR2 FQGNSA.

This chain connects TRBV20-1 to TRBJ2-7; 11 nucleotides agree with TRBD2. Per germline, CDR1 DFQATT and CDR2 SNEGSKA (reference sequence). Losses at the gene ends were 6 bases for V and 2 bases for J; bases not matched to a gene: 15. This CDR3 has 17 amino acids. The CDR3 reads CSASTGLADVRPYEQYF. CDR3 sequence (DNA): TGCAGTGCCAGCACGGGACTAGCGGACGTTAGGCCCTACGAGCAGTACTTC.

This clonotype has only a few counts. Since a much larger clone is just one base distant, this may be a read error. The chain carries TRBV5-6 and TRBJ2-7; a possible D gene is TRBD2 (7 bases). The CDR3 spans 15 residues. In germline, CDR1 is SGHDT, CDR2 YYEEEE. The CDR3 region is CASSSRFGGAGEQCF. In DNA form, the CDR3 reads TGTGCCAGCAGCTCCCGGTTTGGGGGGGCTGGCGAGCAGTGCTTC.

The CDR3 region is CASSLAVANYGYTF. The DNA for the CDR3 is TGTGCCAGCAGCTTAGCAGTCGCTAACTATGGCTACACCTTC. This chain joins TRBV7-2 and TRBJ1-2; D not resolved. CDR1 is SGHTA and CDR2 is FQGNSA in the germline V gene. The CDR3 contains 14 residues. With 0 bases removed from V and 0 bases from J, the gap between germline ends came to 5 bases.

This clonotype showed up many times. The chain joins TRBV2 to TRBJ2-3, with 9 bases that match TRBD2. The CDR3 contains 16 residues. V lost 5 bases and J lost 1; bases outside the gene matches: 7. CDR1 is SNHLY, CDR2 FYNNEI, per germline. The CDR3 region is CASSTWTSVRTDTQYF. The CDR3 DNA is TGTGCCAGCAGTACGTGGACTAGCGTACGCACAGATACGCAGTATTTT. The full variable domain, in which reference TRBV2 and TRBJ2-3 provide the parts outside the CDR3, is EPEVTQTPSHQVTQMGQEVILRCVPISNHLYFYWYRQILGQKVEFLVSFYNNEISEKSEIFDDQFSVERPDGSNFTLKIRSTKLEDSAMYFCASSTWTSVRTDTQYFGPGTRLTVL.

A remark on this clonotype: Germline and junction disagree at one end, which may indicate a read error. The chain employs TRBV7-9 and TRBJ1-6; possibly TRBD1 for D (5 bases). Germline CDR1 SEHNR, CDR2 FQNEAQ (reference sequence). The CDR3 is 15 residues long. The CDR3 region is CASSQPGTGNSPLHF. The DNA for the CDR3 is TGCGCCAGCAGCCAACCTGGGACGGGTAATTCACCCCTCCACTTT. Full variable domain (rest looked up from reference TRBV7-9 and TRBJ1-6): DTGVSQNPRHKITKRGQNVTFRCDPISEHNRLYWYRQTLGQGPEFLTYFQNEAQLEKSRLLSDRFSAERPKGSFSTLEIQRTEQGDSAMYLCASSQPGTGNSPLHFGNGTRLTVT.

The DNA of the CDR3 is TGTGCCAGCAGTCTACAGGGTGTGAGCACTGAAGCTTTCTTT. Translation gives CASSLQGVSTEAFF. V is TRBV7-9 and J is TRBJ1-1; D is possibly TRBD1 (6 bases). The V gene lost 6 bases and the J gene lost 4 bases, with 15 bases spanning the gap. The CDR3 has 14 residues. Per the germline V gene, CDR1 is SEHNR and CDR2 is FQNEAQ (reference sequence).

This clonotype came up many times. The rearrangement links TRBV5-1 to TRBJ1-2, with D possibly being TRBD1 (5 bases). The germline gives CDR1 SGHRS, CDR2 YFSETQ. V shed 4 bases and J shed 8 bases, with 15 bases lying between them. CDR3 size: 13 residues. CDR3 bases: TGCGCCAGCAGCCTGCACGGGGGTTGGGGCTACACCTTC. Translating gives CASSLHGGWGYTF.

In nucleotides, the CDR3 is TGTGCCAGTAGCCGGGACAGTAATTCACCCCTCCACTTT. It encodes CASSRDSNSPLHF. V gene TRBV19 combines with J gene TRBJ1-6, with 7 bases identical to TRBD1. Germline trimming cut 6 bases from V and 6 bases from J; bases unmatched to any gene: 2. This CDR3 is 13 amino acids long. Germline values: CDR1 LNHDA, CDR2 SQIVND (reference sequence).

This clonotype was picked up many times. CDR3 DNA sequence: TGTGCCAGTAGTATAACCAGCGCTGAAGCTTTCTTT. Amino acids: CASSITSAEAFF. The rearrangement links TRBV19 to TRBJ1-1; D gene uncertain. CDR3 length: 12 residues. V was pared by 2 bases and J by 6 bases, with 7 bases between. Germline CDR1 reads LNHDA; CDR2 reads SQIVND (reference sequence).

This clonotype was counted many times. The chain couples TRBV9 to TRBJ2-3, with D unresolved. This CDR3 is built from 15 residues. In germline, CDR1 is SGDLS, CDR2 YYNGEE. Trimming took 2 bases from V and 2 from J, leaving 12 bases between them. CDR3 sequence reads: CASSVKAHNTDTQYF. Written as DNA, the CDR3 is TGTGCCAGCAGCGTCAAGGCACACAACACAGATACGCAGTATTTT.

This clonotype was counted at least ten times. The chain has TRBV7-9 and TRBJ2-5; TRBD2 aligns across 7 bases. Trimming cost V 3 bases and J 0 bases; bases outside gene matches: 4. Germline-derived CDR1 and CDR2 are SEHNR and FQNEAQ (reference sequence). The CDR3 is 15 amino acids. The CDR3: CASSLGGSNQETQYF. In DNA, the CDR3 is TGTGCCAGCAGCTTGGGCGGGAGCAACCAAGAGACCCAGTACTTC.

This clonotype was seen many times. This chain uses TRBV5-4 with TRBJ1-4; D possibly corresponds to TRBD1 (5 bases). V dropped 0 bases and J dropped 3 bases, with 9 bases sitting between them. Germline V gives CDR1 SGHNT, CDR2 YYREEE (reference sequence). CDR3 length: 15 residues. The CDR3 DNA follows: TGTGCCAGCAGCTTGGGGGGGGAGGCTAATGAAAAACTGTTTTTT. This gives the protein CASSLGGEANEKLFF.

This clonotype was detected a few times. V is TRBV27 and J is TRBJ1-2; 8 nucleotides agree with TRBD1. J was trimmed by 8 bases and V by 2 bases; bases with no gene match: 7. Germline CDR1 and CDR2: MNHEY and SMNVEV (reference sequence). The CDR3 is 14 amino acids. CDR3 region: CASSLEGTGDGYTF. CDR3 in DNA: TGTGCCAGCAGTTTAGAGGGGACAGGTGACGGCTACACCTTC.

The chain recombines TRBV10-3 with TRBJ1-6, with 11 positions matching TRBD1. The CDR3 loop spans 17 amino acids. Germline V CDR1 and CDR2: ENHRY, SYGVKD. With 3 bases clipped from V and 10 bases from J, the junction kept 11 bases outside the gene matches. The CDR3 loop reads CAISERTGGRIGSPLHF. The CDR3 nucleotides are TGTGCCATCAGTGAAAGGACAGGGGGCCGAATTGGATCACCCCTCCACTTT.